This T cell receptor (beta chain) was observed in a study of radiation and T cells in renal cell carcinoma. The overall study: Nephrectomy followed 15 Gy stereotactic body radiation by 4 weeks.

The repertoire was sequenced with immunoSEQ multiplex PCR; TCRdb's copy has only in-frame clones and lacks some. The repertoire holds some 58,000 clones, with roughly 72% as singletons. Stated time point: blood 2 weeks post-SBRT. The treatment is: 15 Gy SBRT to primary tumor, nephrectomy 4 weeks later. Blood was sampled at baseline, 2 weeks and 4 weeks after SBRT. The study, taken as a whole, reports: In blood, top tumor clones expanded by 2 weeks, shrinking by 4.

Concerning this clone: The antigen is unknown.

With 6 bases clipped from V and 9 bases from J, the junction kept 6 bases outside the gene matches. Looked up from germline, CDR1 is SQVTM and CDR2 is ANQGSEA. This CDR3 spans 13 amino acids. The specimen comprised blood, sampled from a patient whose treatment included radiotherapy and nephrectomy. The receptor was isolated from a man in his 60s with renal cell carcinoma. V and J are TRBV29-1 and TRBJ2-1, with 12 bases that match TRBD1. CDR3 loop: CSVAGQGASEQFF. The CDR3 DNA follows: TGCAGCGTCGCGGGACAGGGGGCGAGTGAGCAGTTCTTC.